These T cell receptor beta chains were read from a single sample in a study of cytomegalovirus exposure and HLA in healthy donors. The data were produced by immunoSEQ multiplex PCR, yet TCRdb's version contains in-frame clones alone and is incomplete. The sample carries some 330,000 clones, more than 80% recorded once. Sequenced: PBMCs. The source of these receptors is a woman younger than 35 in good health and CMV-seronegative. The conserved cysteine and the conserved F or W are not part of the CDR3 here.

j_gene: TRBJ2-5; v_gene: TRBV29-1; CDR3aa: SVEPFGSQETQY
j_gene: TRBJ2-3; v_gene: TRBV7-2; CDR3aa: ASSLGLYRTVTDTQY
j_gene: TRBJ1-2; v_gene: TRBV7-9; CDR3aa: ASNSPTDYGYT
j_gene: TRBJ2-2; v_gene: TRBV5-1; CDR3aa: ASSQAGLGANTGELF
j_gene: TRBJ2-2; v_gene: TRBV9; CDR3aa: ASSPLSGGNTGELF
j_gene: TRBJ2-3; v_gene: TRBV6-4; CDR3aa: ASSDSQGAADTQY
j_gene: TRBJ2-7; v_gene: TRBV9; CDR3aa: ASSLGGLGSHEQY
j_gene: TRBJ2-7; v_gene: TRBV27; CDR3aa: ASSPQTQGYEQY
j_gene: TRBJ2-7; v_gene: TRBV6-1; CDR3aa: ASSAGTLVYEQY
j_gene: TRBJ1-1; v_gene: TRBV28; CDR3aa: ASRGAEAF
j_gene: TRBJ1-5; v_gene: TRBV6-5; CDR3aa: ASSGTGGPQPQH
j_gene: TRBJ1-1; v_gene: TRBV19; CDR3aa: ASSMSGQGVPEAF
j_gene: TRBJ2-1; v_gene: TRBV28; CDR3aa: ASSLPGAYNEQF
j_gene: TRBJ1-1; v_gene: TRBV6-5; CDR3aa: ASSYYEGGTEAF
j_gene: TRBJ2-1; v_gene: TRBV5-4; CDR3aa: ASSLGGRTSGYNEQF
j_gene: TRBJ2-1; v_gene: TRBV27; CDR3aa: ASSYPGSSYNEQF
j_gene: TRBJ2-7; v_gene: TRBV5-4; CDR3aa: ASSLNPGLGEQY
j_gene: TRBJ2-2; v_gene: TRBV28; CDR3aa: ASSPRGTGNTGELF
j_gene: TRBJ2-2; v_gene: TRBV11-2; CDR3aa: ASSPVLGYSNTGELF
j_gene: TRBJ1-2; v_gene: TRBV19; CDR3aa: ASSPGDKRGYT
j_gene: TRBJ2-7; v_gene: TRBV13; CDR3aa: ASSLSQGLWDEQY
j_gene: TRBJ2-7; v_gene: TRBV18; CDR3aa: ASSPRDRDAEQY
j_gene: TRBJ2-3; v_gene: TRBV4-1; CDR3aa: ASSRVAGTDTQY
j_gene: TRBJ2-2; v_gene: TRBV7-6; CDR3aa: ASFEGARSNTGELF
j_gene: TRBJ1-2; v_gene: TRBV28; CDR3aa: ASSLQGPYGYT
j_gene: TRBJ2-6; v_gene: TRBV11-2; CDR3aa: ASRGQGAPSGANVLT
j_gene: TRBJ2-7; v_gene: TRBV27; CDR3aa: ASSLLLGRRAIYEQY
j_gene: TRBJ1-1; v_gene: TRBV6-5; CDR3aa: ASSYEQPRPTEAF
j_gene: TRBJ2-2; v_gene: TRBV27; CDR3aa: ASSFIRGSTGELF
j_gene: TRBJ2-1; v_gene: TRBV4-2; CDR3aa: ASSPQVSSGNQWLF
j_gene: TRBJ2-3; v_gene: TRBV7-3; CDR3aa: ASSFGGSDTQY
j_gene: TRBJ2-1; v_gene: TRBV19; CDR3aa: ASQRSGAYNEQF
j_gene: TRBJ2-7; v_gene: TRBV29-1; CDR3aa: SVRLARYEQY
j_gene: TRBJ2-3; v_gene: TRBV4-2; CDR3aa: ASSQDWGDPTDTQY
j_gene: TRBJ1-2; v_gene: TRBV6-4; CDR3aa: ASSDGQGYGYT
j_gene: TRBJ1-2; v_gene: TRBV5-8; CDR3aa: ASSLASGGYT
j_gene: TRBJ2-3; v_gene: TRBV7-6; CDR3aa: ASSLAGTSGTDTQY
j_gene: TRBJ1-1; v_gene: TRBV29-1; CDR3aa: SVEQGQNTEAF
j_gene: TRBJ2-4; v_gene: TRBV7-2; CDR3aa: ASSLGAGGFQGIQY
j_gene: TRBJ2-1; v_gene: TRBV6-1; CDR3aa: ASSDGSGRLYNEQF
j_gene: TRBJ1-5; v_gene: TRBV6-1; CDR3aa: ASRGIYSNQPQH
j_gene: TRBJ2-3; v_gene: TRBV5-1; CDR3aa: ASSLAPGTSDRDTQY
j_gene: TRBJ2-7; v_gene: TRBV5-4; CDR3aa: ASSLDLASGSFYEQY
j_gene: TRBJ2-7; v_gene: TRBV4-1; CDR3aa: ASSHPSGRVTYEQY
j_gene: TRBJ1-1; v_gene: TRBV7-2; CDR3aa: ASRSRLMNTEAF
j_gene: TRBJ2-7; v_gene: TRBV5-5; CDR3aa: ASSLASGAYEQY
j_gene: TRBJ2-3; v_gene: TRBV29-1; CDR3aa: SVVDSGTFDTQY
j_gene: TRBJ2-7; v_gene: TRBV6-5; CDR3aa: ASSIRDNTYEQY